This entry describes one T cell receptor (beta chain). This entry is derived from a study of early T cells in non-severe SARS-CoV-2 infection. As part of library construction, unique molecular identifiers were attached to individual cDNA molecules. TCRdb analysed the 5' RACE reads with MiXCR anew, one entry per CDR3 protein. Of some 80,000 distinct CDR3 sequences listed, 12% are singletons. Trimming took 2 bases from V and 0 from J, leaving 11 bases between them. The germline CDR1 and CDR2 sequences are DFQATT and SNEGSKA (reference sequence). This CDR3 has 15 residues. Material: whole blood, obtained at baseline. This TCR derives from an adult who was a healthcare worker with PCR-confirmed SARS-CoV-2 infection or an uninfected control (not recorded which). The donor label of this sample is uncertain. V usage is TRBV20-1 and J usage is TRBJ2-1; D remains unclear. The CDR3 nucleotides are TGCAGTGCTAGACTCCGCGGCAGCTCCTACAATGAGCAGTTCTTC. It specifies CSARLRGSSYNEQFF.